The sequence of this T cell receptor beta chain was determined in a study of cytotoxic CD8 clonotypes in ibrutinib-treated CLL. Looking at the study overall: Averaging across samples gave approximately 270,000 productive templates and about 94,000 productive rearrangements.

The CDR3 extends over 11 amino acids. Germline V gene lookup returns CDR1 MDHEN and CDR2 SYDVKM. Trimming removed 7 bases at V and 6 bases at J, with 8 bases between. The repertoire was sequenced with immunoSEQ multiplex PCR; TCRdb's copy has only in-frame clones and lacks some. There are 140,000 to 150,000 clones in the sample; around 76% occur only once, and 5.1% lies in the top ten. The V call is TRBV28, the J call TRBJ2-3; D gene unclear. The material was PBMCs, obtained after 24 months of ibrutinib treatment. The TCR originated in a human donor with chronic lymphocytic leukemia. The CDR3: CASTLGDTQYF. Written as DNA, the CDR3 is TGTGCCAGCACCCTGGGGGATACGCAGTATTTT.